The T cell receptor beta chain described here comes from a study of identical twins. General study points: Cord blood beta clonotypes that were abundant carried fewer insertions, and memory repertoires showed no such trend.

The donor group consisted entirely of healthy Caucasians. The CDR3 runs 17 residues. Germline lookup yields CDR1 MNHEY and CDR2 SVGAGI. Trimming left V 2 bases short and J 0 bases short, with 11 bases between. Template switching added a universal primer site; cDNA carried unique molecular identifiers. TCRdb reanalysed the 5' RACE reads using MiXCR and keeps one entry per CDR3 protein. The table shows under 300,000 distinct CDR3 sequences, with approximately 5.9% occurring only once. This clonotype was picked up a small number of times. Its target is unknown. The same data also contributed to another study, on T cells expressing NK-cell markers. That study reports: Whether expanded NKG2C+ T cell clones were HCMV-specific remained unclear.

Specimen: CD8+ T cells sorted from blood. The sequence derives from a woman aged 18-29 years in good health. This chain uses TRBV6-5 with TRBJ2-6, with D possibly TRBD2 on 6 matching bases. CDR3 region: CASSYGTRNSGANVLTF. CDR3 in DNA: TGTGCCAGCAGTTACGGGACTCGGAACTCTGGGGCCAACGTCCTGACTTTC.